Listed below are T cell receptor beta chains from one sample, sequenced in a study of T cell responses to AZD1222 COVID-19 vaccine. Using immunoSEQ multiplex PCR, the repertoire was profiled, and TCRdb retains in-frame clones only, with some absent. The data contain some 130,000 clones, about nine tenths of them singletons. Sequencing used peripheral blood, obtained 28 days after the second AZD1222 dose. The source of these receptors is an adult who received the AZD1222 COVID-19 vaccine. CDR3s include the opening cysteine and the closing phenylalanine or tryptophan. Fields, in order: clone size, V gene, J gene, CDR3 protein. Clone sizes are given selectively: once, few, many, or a class where the clone is expanded.

clone size: .
V gene: TRBV9
J gene: TRBJ1-5
CDR3 protein: CASSVGGEGNQPQHF

clone size: .
V gene: TRBV2
J gene: TRBJ2-1
CDR3 protein: CASLRGQGGNEQFF

clone size: .
V gene: TRBV19
J gene: TRBJ1-1
CDR3 protein: CASSPGRRKNTEAFF

clone size: .
V gene: TRBV7-8
J gene: TRBJ1-5
CDR3 protein: CASSLAGTGGKQPQHF

clone size: .
V gene: TRBV7-8
J gene: TRBJ1-5
CDR3 protein: CASSTTRGNQPQHF

clone size: few
V gene: TRBV7-2
J gene: TRBJ1-1
CDR3 protein: CASRSPKGINTEAFF

clone size: .
V gene: TRBV6-2/TRBV6-3
J gene: TRBJ2-5
CDR3 protein: CASSYSAGGSETQYF

clone size: .
V gene: TRBV24-1
J gene: TRBJ1-2
CDR3 protein: CATSVGLNYGYTF

clone size: .
V gene: TRBV4-1
J gene: TRBJ2-5
CDR3 protein: CASSSSGGARETQYF

clone size: once
V gene: TRBV4-3
J gene: TRBJ1-2
CDR3 protein: CASSGPGQGDYGYTF

clone size: .
V gene: TRBV29-1
J gene: TRBJ1-2
CDR3 protein: CSVASGTGIDYGYTF

clone size: once
V gene: TRBV6-6
J gene: TRBJ2-1
CDR3 protein: CASSYFEVRTEQFF

clone size: few
V gene: TRBV11-2
J gene: TRBJ1-5
CDR3 protein: CASSLAILGQPQHF

clone size: .
V gene: TRBV6-6
J gene: TRBJ2-7
CDR3 protein: CASSSPASGHYEQYF

clone size: .
V gene: TRBV27
J gene: TRBJ2-5
CDR3 protein: CASSFRDGTQETQYF

clone size: .
V gene: TRBV27
J gene: TRBJ1-1
CDR3 protein: CASSLKPQGLNTEAFF